This T cell receptor (beta chain) was recovered during a study of T cell responses to AZD1222 COVID-19 vaccine listed by TCRdb under 2021. For context, the study as a whole: TCR sequencing covered 233 trial participants: 200 to 220 given two doses of AZD1222 and about 26 given two doses of MenACWY control vaccine. Trial participants were enrolled by age into subgroups of 18-55, 56-69 and 70-plus years, and around 150, 28 and 57 TCR-sequenced participants, respectively, were included in these subgroups. Beyond this particular receptor, the publication reports: Because no day 14 peak-response samples were available, repertoires were characterized only after the peak T cell response. A significant rise in spike-specific TCR breadth and depth was observed after two AZD1222 doses relative to day 0 and relative to MenACWY recipients. The whole spike protein was spanned by vaccine-associated CD4 TCRs, and dominant responses were seen in regions 160-218 and 743-854. In the small 56-69-year group, the increase in depth fell short of significance, most likely because of low power. Participants were mostly white British and included more females than males, and it was suggested by the authors that clonal diversity may have been underestimated. Conclusions about previously exposed vaccinees are limited, since just five or six AZD1222 recipients were seropositive for SARS-CoV-2 at baseline. Reportedly, close to half of the unique spike-specific TCRs recognized epitopes lying outside the regions that are mutated in the B.1.351 and B.1.1.7 variants.

In this sample, this clone turned up once. No antigen is known for it. No base quality values were provided; no much bigger clone lies one nucleotide off. The CDR3 regions of human TCRbeta chains were analyzed by immunosequencing. The published analysis was carried out like this. Repertoire TCRs were checked for matches against a reference library of SARS-CoV-2-specific TCRs that had been generated using the MIRA antigen-specificity platform. Breadth meant the fraction of unique TCRs that were SARS-CoV-2-associated, whereas depth meant the fraction of total T cells that were SARS-CoV-2-associated. Using the MIRA data, each spike-specific TCR was mapped to the spike region that the TCR reacts to and placed in a CD4 or CD8 class. Log10-transformed breadth and depth values were compared by one-way ANOVA with Sidak's multiple comparisons tests. Sourced from immuneACCESS, this table was stored by TCRdb with only in-frame sequences that have V and J called. A share of the clones is absent; for the studies checked, an unresolved V gene accounts for under half, and the remainder has no known explanation. The D gene and trimming were derived from the DNA, and the V and J assignments and clone size from that table. The sample profile shows fewer than 150,000 clones; roughly nine tenths of them were found once. The ten largest account for approximately 9.8% of the sample.

The label giving this sample's time point can be read as: about 28 days (+/-7) after the second vaccine dose. Because spike-specific TCR depth and breadth did not differ between the two schedules, AZD1222 recipients who got a second dose at roughly 4 weeks were pooled with those who got a second dose at roughly 12 weeks. Samples from vaccinated people were obtained from the UK trials COV001 and COV002, which included a single-blind randomized controlled phase 2/3 trial of AZD1222 (ChAdOx1 nCoV-19) in healthy adults. Trial participant PBMC samples were collected at day 0 and day 28 after the second dose for TCRbeta chain sequencing. This TCR was recovered from an adult who received the AZD1222 COVID-19 vaccine. The sequenced sample was peripheral blood, obtained 28 days after the second AZD1222 dose.

The CDR3 corresponds to CASSFIDQPQHF. The nucleotide sequence reads TGTGCCAGCAGTTTCATCGACCAGCCCCAGCATTTT. The receptor chain draws on TRBV27 and TRBJ1-5, with the D gene too uncertain to name. V and J lose 3 bases and 7 bases, and a span of 7 bases separates them. From cysteine to phenylalanine, the CDR3 is 12 amino acids long. Only the CDR3 region is kept as DNA, spanning 36 bases read in frame from base 1. Sequences MNHEY (CDR1) and SMNVEV (CDR2) are obtained from the germline V gene (reference sequence).